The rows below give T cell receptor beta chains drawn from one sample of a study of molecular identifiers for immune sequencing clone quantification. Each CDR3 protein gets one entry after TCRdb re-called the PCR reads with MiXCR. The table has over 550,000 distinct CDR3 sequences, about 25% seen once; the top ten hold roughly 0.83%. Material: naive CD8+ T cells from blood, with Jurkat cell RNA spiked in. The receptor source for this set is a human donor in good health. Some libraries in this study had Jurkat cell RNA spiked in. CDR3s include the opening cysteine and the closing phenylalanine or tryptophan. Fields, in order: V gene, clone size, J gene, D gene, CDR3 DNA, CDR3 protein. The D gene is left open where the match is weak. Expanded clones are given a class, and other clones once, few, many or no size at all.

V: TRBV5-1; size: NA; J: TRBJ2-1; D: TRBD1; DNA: TGCGCCAGCAGCGCGTTGCGCATGGGGACAGGGGGTTTGAATGAGCAGTTCTTC; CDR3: CASSALRMGTGGLNEQFF
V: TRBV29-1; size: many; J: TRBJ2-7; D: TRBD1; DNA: TGCAGCGGTGGGGACAGGGGGTACGAGCAGTACTTC; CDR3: CSGGDRGYEQYF
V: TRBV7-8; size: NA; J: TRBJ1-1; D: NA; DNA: TGTGCCAGCAGCTTAGAATTGAGCACTGAAGCTTTCTTT; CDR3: CASSLELSTEAFF
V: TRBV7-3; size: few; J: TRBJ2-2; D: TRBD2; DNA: TGTGCCAGCAGCTTTAGCGGGAGAAGCACCGGGGAGCTGTTTTTT; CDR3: CASSFSGRSTGELFF
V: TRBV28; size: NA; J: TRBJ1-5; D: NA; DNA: TGTGCCAGCAGTTTATTGGGGGGGGTTGTTCAGCCCCAGCATTTT; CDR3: CASSLLGGVVQPQHF
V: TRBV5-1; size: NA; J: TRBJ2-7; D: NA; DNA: TGCGCCTGCAGCTTGCGGCGGACCTCCTACGAGCAGTACTTC; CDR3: CACSLRRTSYEQYF
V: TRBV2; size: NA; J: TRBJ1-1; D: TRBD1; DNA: TGTGCCAGCTTCGGGACAGATGAAGCTTTCTTT; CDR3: CASFGTDEAFF
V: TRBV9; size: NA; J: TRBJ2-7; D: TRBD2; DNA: TGTGCCAGCAGCGTAGGGGGGATGGGACTAGCGGGAGAAAGAACCTACGAGCAGTACTTC; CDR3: CASSVGGMGLAGERTYEQYF
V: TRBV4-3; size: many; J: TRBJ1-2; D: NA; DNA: TGCGCCAGCAGCCAAGACCGGACAGTAAACTATGGCTACACCTTC; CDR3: CASSQDRTVNYGYTF
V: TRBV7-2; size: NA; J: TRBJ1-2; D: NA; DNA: TGTGCCAGCCTGATTAGAGGACAAGCAAACTATGGCTACACCTTC; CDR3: CASLIRGQANYGYTF
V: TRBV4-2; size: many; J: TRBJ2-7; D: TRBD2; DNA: TGTGCCAGCAGCCAGACTAGCGGACCATTTTACGAGCAGTACTTC; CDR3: CASSQTSGPFYEQYF
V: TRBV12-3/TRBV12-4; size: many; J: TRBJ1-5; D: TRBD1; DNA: TGTGCCAGCAGTCACCTAGACAGGGATCAGCCCCAGCATTTT; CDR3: CASSHLDRDQPQHF
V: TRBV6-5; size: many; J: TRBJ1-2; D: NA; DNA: TGTGCCAGCAGTTACTCCCAGGGAACCGTAGAAGGCTACACCTTC; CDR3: CASSYSQGTVEGYTF
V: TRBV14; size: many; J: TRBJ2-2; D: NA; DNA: TGTGCCAGCAGCCAAGGTTCGAAGGAGCTGTTTTTT; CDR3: CASSQGSKELFF
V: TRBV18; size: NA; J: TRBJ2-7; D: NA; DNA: TGTGCCAGCTCACCACCTTCCTGGGACGAGCAGTACTTC; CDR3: CASSPPSWDEQYF
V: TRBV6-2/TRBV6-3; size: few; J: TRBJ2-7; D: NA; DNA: TGTGCCAGCAGTTACTCGTCTTTCCGGGGAAGGGACGAGCAGTACTTC; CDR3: CASSYSSFRGRDEQYF
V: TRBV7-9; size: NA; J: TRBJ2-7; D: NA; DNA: TGTGCCAGCAGCTTAGCCCAGGGGAAGAACTACGAGCAGTACTTC; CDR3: CASSLAQGKNYEQYF
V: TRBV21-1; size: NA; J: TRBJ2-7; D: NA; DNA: TGTGCCAGCAAAGTGGGACCCGAGCAGTACTTC; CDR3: CASKVGPEQYF
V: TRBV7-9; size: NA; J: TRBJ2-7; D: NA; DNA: TGTGCCAGCAGTGCCTCATTGGGATATACGACCTACGAGCAGTACTTC; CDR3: CASSASLGYTTYEQYF
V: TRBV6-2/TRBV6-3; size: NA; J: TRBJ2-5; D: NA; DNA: TGTGCCAGCAGCTGGCCCAGGCAGACAGCCCAAGAGACCCAGTACTTC; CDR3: CASSWPRQTAQETQYF
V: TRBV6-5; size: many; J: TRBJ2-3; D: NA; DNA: TGTGCCAGCAGTTATGGGGGTGAGTCGCAGTATTTT; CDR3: CASSYGGESQYF
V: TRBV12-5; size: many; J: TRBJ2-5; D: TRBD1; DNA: TGTGCTAGTGGTTTGGTAGGCGTGGACAGGGTAGAGACCCAGTACTTC; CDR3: CASGLVGVDRVETQYF
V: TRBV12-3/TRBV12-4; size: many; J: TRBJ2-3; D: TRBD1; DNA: TGTGCCAGCAGTGCCCCGGGACAGGGTTTAGATACGCAGTATTTT; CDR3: CASSAPGQGLDTQYF
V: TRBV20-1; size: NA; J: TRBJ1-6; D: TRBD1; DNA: TGCAGTGCTAGAGATCCCGACAGGGTTAATTCACCCCTCCACTTT; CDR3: CSARDPDRVNSPLHF
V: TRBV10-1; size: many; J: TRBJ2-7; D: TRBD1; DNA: TGCGCCAGCAGCAGGACAGGATCCGAGCAGTACTTC; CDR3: CASSRTGSEQYF
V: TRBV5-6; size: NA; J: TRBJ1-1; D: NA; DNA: TGTACCAGCGGATCGCCGGGGGGCACTGAAGCTTTCTTT; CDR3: CTSGSPGGTEAFF
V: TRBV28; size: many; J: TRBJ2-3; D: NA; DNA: TGTGCCAGCAGTTTAGGGAAGGGGGGTACAGATACGCAGTATTTT; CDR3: CASSLGKGGTDTQYF
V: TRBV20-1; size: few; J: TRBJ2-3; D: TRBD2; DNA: TGCAGTGCTATAGTCCTAGCGGGGGTGGTAGATACGCAGTATTTT; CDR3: CSAIVLAGVVDTQYF